Given below is one T cell receptor beta chain in context. CDR3 length: 13 amino acids. Germline lookup yields CDR1 SGHAT and CDR2 FQNNGV. Trimming stripped 1 base from V and 4 bases from J, with 5 bases between. The sample originates from a study of tumor and adjacent non-tumor tissue in lung cancer. The wider study: On average, productive TCRbeta reads reached some 4.4 million per sample.

No cell sorting was done before RNA was extracted from the tissue. This non-tumor lung sample came from over 3 cm beyond the tumor edge. A modified ARM-PCR protocol with three rounds of nested PCR amplified TCRbeta. TCRdb recomputed calls from the multiplex PCR reads with MiXCR, one row per CDR3 protein. The profile shows 90,000 to 120,000 distinct CDR3 sequences, roughly two thirds of them singletons. Sequencing was carried out using distant non-tumor lung tissue. V and J are TRBV11-2 and TRBJ2-4; D is tentatively TRBD1 or TRBD2 (5 bases each). The source of this sequence is a man between 25 and 39 years old with non-small cell lung cancer. CDR3 residues: CASSLGGKNIQYF. CDR3 DNA sequence: TGTGCCAGCAGCTTAGGGGGGAAAAACATTCAGTACTTC.